This T cell receptor (beta chain) emerged from a study of T cells in Graves' hyperthyroidism and ophthalmopathy. Amplified regions were TCR beta CDR3 sequences from RNA transcripts. The HTBI primer set served for first-round RT-PCR of the TCR CDR3. From the multiplex PCR reads, TCRdb called clonotypes with MiXCR, one entry per CDR3 protein. The sample yields around 530,000 distinct CDR3 sequences, approximately 17% seen once. J gave up 5 bases and V 6 bases, and 6 bases lay outside the gene matches. CDR3 length equals 13 residues. The receptor comes from a woman in her late teens or twenties with Graves' ophthalmopathy. Specimen: blood. The V call is TRBV12-3 or TRBV12-4, the J call TRBJ2-7, with 8 bases that match TRBD1. The CDR3 region has the DNA TGTGCCAGCAGGATGACAGGGGAGGACGAGCAGTACTTC. As protein: CASRMTGEDEQYF.